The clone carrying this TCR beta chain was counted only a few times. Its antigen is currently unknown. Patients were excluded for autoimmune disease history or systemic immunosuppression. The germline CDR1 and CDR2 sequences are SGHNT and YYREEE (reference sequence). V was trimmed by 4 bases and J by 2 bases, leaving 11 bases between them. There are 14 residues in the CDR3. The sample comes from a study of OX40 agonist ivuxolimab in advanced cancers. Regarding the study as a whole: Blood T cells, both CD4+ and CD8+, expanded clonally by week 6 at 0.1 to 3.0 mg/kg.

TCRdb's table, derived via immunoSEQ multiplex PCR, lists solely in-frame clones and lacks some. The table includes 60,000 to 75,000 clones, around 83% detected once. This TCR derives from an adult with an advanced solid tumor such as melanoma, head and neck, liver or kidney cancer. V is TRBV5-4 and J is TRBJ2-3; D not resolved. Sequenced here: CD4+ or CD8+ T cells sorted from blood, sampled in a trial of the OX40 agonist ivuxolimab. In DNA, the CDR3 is TGTGCCAGCAGCCCGGCATCCCTCACAGATACGCAGTATTTT. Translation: CASSPASLTDTQYF.